These 3 T cell receptor beta chains came from one sample sequenced in a study of blood T cell repertoires in COVID-19. Produced via immunoSEQ multiplex PCR; TCRdb's table is partial and in-frame only. The repertoire holds approximately 130,000 clones, with over 80% as singletons. The sample consisted of peripheral blood. Every receptor here comes from a man over 45 with active COVID-19.

V usage is TRBV5-8 and J usage is TRBJ2-7, with D possibly being TRBD1 (6 bases). There are 15 residues in the CDR3. V shed 1 base and J shed 2 bases, with 13 bases lying between them. CDR1 is SGHTS, CDR2 YDEGEE, per germline. In DNA, the CDR3 is TGTGCCAGCAGCTTGATAGCACAGGGCACCTACGAGCAGTACTTC. Residues: CASSLIAQGTYEQYF.

The rearrangement uses TRBV3-1 (or the pseudogene TRBV3-2) and TRBJ2-5; a possible D gene is TRBD2 (6 bases). The germline CDR1 and CDR2 sequences are LGHDT and YNNKEL (reference sequence). With 3 bases removed from V and 4 bases from J, the gap between germline ends came to 21 bases. The CDR3 has 17 amino acids. CDR3 DNA sequence: TGTGCCAGCAGCCAGTTCTGGCCGACCGGGGGAAGAGAGACCCAGTACTTC. Protein product: CASSQFWPTGGRETQYF.

The chain recombines TRBV7-9 with TRBJ2-2; D perhaps matches TRBD2 (6 bases). CDR1 and CDR2 (germline): SEHNR, FQNEAQ (reference sequence). The length of the CDR3 is 14 residues. Trimming took off 7 bases at V and 4 bases at J, with 13 bases between the two ends. CDR3 nucleotide sequence: TGTGCCAGCACCACGGGACTTCTCACCGGGGAGCTGTTTTTT. Residues: CASTTGLLTGELFF.